One sample yielded the 25 T cell receptor beta chains listed below, sequenced in a study of T cells of healthy individuals. Each CDR3 protein is one row after TCRdb ran MiXCR on the 5' RACE reads. The sample gives 60,000 to 75,000 distinct CDR3 sequences, 15% to 20% of which show up once; approximately 4.7% is in the top ten. All receptors come from a human donor in good health.

The chain is built from TRBV27 and TRBJ2-5, with D perhaps TRBD1 or TRBD2 (6 bases each). Trimming took off 3 bases at V and 5 bases at J, with 10 bases between the two ends. Germline lookup yields CDR1 MNHEY and CDR2 SMNVEV (reference sequence). The CDR3 has 13 amino acids. This CDR3 is CASSFTGRETQYF. The CDR3 coding sequence is TGTGCCAGCAGTTTCACAGGGAGGGAGACCCAGTACTTC.

This clonotype was recorded many times. The chain recombines TRBV5-1 with TRBJ1-5; perhaps TRBD1 as D (5 bases). CDR1 is SGHRS, CDR2 YFSETQ, per germline. CDR3 length: 16 amino acids. Trimming removed 5 bases from V and 1 base from J, with 16 bases in between. The CDR3 DNA reads TGCGCCAGCAGTCTGGGAGGGGCGCTAAGCAATCAGCCCCAGCATTTT. Protein: CASSLGGALSNQPQHF. Filled out from reference TRBV5-1 and TRBJ1-5, the complete variable domain reads KAGVTQTPRYLIKTRGQQVTLSCSPISGHRSVSWYQQTPGQGLQFLFEYFSETQRNKGNFPGRFSGRQFSNSRSEMNVSTLELGDSALYLCASSLGGALSNQPQHFGDGTRLSIL.

V gene TRBV9 combines with J gene TRBJ2-5; D may be TRBD1 (6 bases). The CDR3 has 15 residues. V was cut by 0 bases and J by 1 base, with 10 bases left in between. CDR1 and CDR2 (germline): SGDLS, YYNGEE. CDR3 bases: TGTGCCAGCAGCGTAGTCACAGGGCTCCAAGAGACCCAGTACTTC. Amino acid sequence: CASSVVTGLQETQYF.

This clonotype was detected only a few times. The rearrangement joins TRBV6-6 to TRBJ1-1; no firm D call. CDR3 length equals 15 residues. V lost 5 bases to trimming and J lost 3 bases, with 16 bases between them. CDR1 and CDR2 from the germline V gene are MNHNY and SVGAGI (reference sequence). Here the CDR3 DNA reads TGTGCCAGCAGTGATCCGGGTCGCGCGGACACTGAAGCTTTCTTT. Protein: CASSDPGRADTEAFF.

This clonotype was recorded many times. The chain links TRBV28 to TRBJ2-5; TRBD1 might be the D (6 bases). CDR1 is MDHEN, CDR2 SYDVKM, per germline. The CDR3 totals 15 residues. Trimming removed 5 bases at V and 1 base at J, with 14 bases between. CDR3 nucleotide sequence: TGTGCCAGCAGTCAATCCGGGACACTCCAAGAGACCCAGTACTTC. Translated: CASSQSGTLQETQYF. The full variable domain, rest sourced from reference TRBV28 and TRBJ2-5, is DVKVTQSSRYLVKRTGEKVFLECVQDMDHENMFWYRQDPGLGLRLIYFSYDVKMKEKGDIPEGYSVSREKKERFSLILESASTNQTSMYLCASSQSGTLQETQYFGPGTRLLVL.

This clonotype appeared a single time. The chain employs TRBV6-5 and TRBJ2-7; maybe TRBD2 (6 bases). In germline, CDR1 is MNHEY, CDR2 SVGAGI. Trimming pared 6 bases from V and 4 bases from J, leaving 13 bases between. The CDR3 contains 13 residues. The CDR3, as DNA: TGTGCCAGCAGAAGACCGGGAGAATACGAGCAGTACTTC. It yields the protein CASRRPGEYEQYF.

This clonotype rates as medium-sized. The chain links TRBV12-3 or TRBV12-4 to TRBJ2-1; D uncertain. CDR3 length equals 13 residues. The germline V and J ends were trimmed by 0 bases and 8 bases, with 8 bases remaining between them. Here the CDR3 reads CASSLAISYEQFF. CDR3 sequence (DNA): TGTGCCAGCAGTTTAGCGATATCCTATGAGCAGTTCTTC.

This clonotype is medium-sized in the sample. V gene TRBV10-3 combines with J gene TRBJ1-1; D is perhaps TRBD1 (6 bases). This CDR3 spans 13 amino acids. Germline V gene sequence: CDR1 ENHRY, CDR2 SYGVKD. The V end was cut by 10 bases, the J end by 2 bases, with 14 bases between. The CDR3 here is CATTGQANTEAFF. DNA for the CDR3: TGTGCCACCACAGGGCAGGCAAACACTGAAGCTTTCTTT.

The J gene is TRBJ1-1, the V gene TRBV9; D perhaps matches TRBD1 (5 bases). CDR1 SGDLS and CDR2 YYNGEE come from the germline V gene. The V gene lost 3 bases and the J gene lost 7 bases, with 22 bases spanning the gap. The CDR3 is 16 residues long. In DNA, the CDR3 is TGTGCCAGCAGCGACATTTTAGGGGTTCAGGACTATGAAGCTTTCTTT. This translates into CASSDILGVQDYEAFF.

The table lists this clonotype with a few counts. The rearrangement uses TRBV5-6 and TRBJ2-1; 10 bases map to TRBD2. J was trimmed by 9 bases and V by 3 bases; bases with no gene match: 6. Germline V gene data show CDR1 as SGHDT and CDR2 as YYEEEE. This CDR3 has 14 amino acids. The CDR3 reads CASSWGSGRPEQFF. The CDR3 DNA reads as TGTGCCAGCAGCTGGGGTAGCGGGAGGCCTGAGCAGTTCTTC.

This clonotype was found many times. The rearrangement uses TRBV4-1 and TRBJ1-1, with 7 bases identical to TRBD1. Trimming removed 0 bases from V and 10 bases from J; junction bases left unmatched: 14. CDR1 and CDR2 (germline): MGHRA, YSYEKL. CDR3 length equals 16 residues. CDR3 amino acids: CASSQDREGAHLGAFF. CDR3 nucleotides: TGCGCCAGCAGCCAAGATCGCGAGGGGGCGCATCTGGGAGCTTTCTTT.

This clonotype was detected ten times or more. The J gene is TRBJ2-6, the V gene TRBV12-5, with D hard to call. Trimming took off 7 bases at V and 2 bases at J, with 6 bases between the two ends. The CDR3 loop spans 13 amino acids. Germline loops: CDR1 LGHNT, CDR2 FRNRAP. The CDR3: CASEETGANVLTF. The CDR3 region has the DNA TGTGCTAGTGAAGAAACTGGGGCCAACGTCCTGACTTTC. Complete variable domain (other parts from reference TRBV12-5 and TRBJ2-6): DARVTQTPRHKVTEMGQEVTMRCQPILGHNTVFWYRQTMMQGLELLAYFRNRAPLDDSGMPKDRFSAEMPDATLATLKIQPSEPRDSAVYFCASEETGANVLTFGAGSRLTVL.

Of note for this clonotype: Since a much larger clone is just one base distant, this may be a read error. This sequence joins TRBV7-6 and TRBJ2-5; possible D gene TRBD1, 6 bases. The CDR3 is 15 residues long. Germline V lookup: CDR1 SGHVS, CDR2 FNYEAQ. CDR3 sequence reads: CANSLAHRDTETQYF. For the CDR3, the DNA is TGTGCCAACAGCTTAGCACACAGGGATACAGAGACCCAGTACTTC.

The V and J genes are TRBV20-1 and TRBJ2-3; D is unclear. Germline loops: CDR1 DFQATT, CDR2 SNEGSKA (reference sequence). The CDR3 is 14 residues long. Between the trimmed V and J ends, which lost 1 base and 2 bases, there was a span of 10 bases. CDR3 residues: CSARGKDYTDTQYF. The CDR3 DNA reads TGCAGTGCTAGAGGAAAGGATTACACAGATACGCAGTATTTT.

The rearrangement joins TRBV5-1 to TRBJ2-3; possible D gene TRBD2, 6 bases. CDR3 length: 14 residues. The V and J ends lost 0 bases and 3 bases respectively, with 8 bases between them. Per germline, CDR1 SGHRS and CDR2 YFSETQ. CDR3 amino acids: CASSLGLDTDTQYF. The CDR3 DNA sequence: TGCGCCAGCAGCTTGGGACTAGATACAGATACGCAGTATTTT.

This clonotype has ten or more counts. The rearrangement uses TRBV2 and TRBJ1-1, with D uncertain. The V gene lost 6 bases and the J gene lost 6 bases, with 14 bases spanning the gap. Per the germline V gene, CDR1 is SNHLY and CDR2 is FYNNEI. This CDR3 has 13 residues. CDR3 loop: CASRQQVRPEAFF. DNA for the CDR3: TGTGCCAGCAGACAGCAGGTTAGGCCTGAAGCTTTCTTT.

The sample holds many counts of this clonotype. This chain connects TRBV7-2 to TRBJ1-1; 9 bases fit TRBD1. The CDR3 has 15 amino acids. The V and J ends lost 1 base and 5 bases, in that order; junction bases with no gene match: 5. CDR1 is SGHTA, CDR2 FQGNSA, per germline. The CDR3 spells CASSLEQGARTEAFF. The CDR3 bases are TGTGCCAGCAGCTTAGAACAGGGGGCCCGGACTGAAGCTTTCTTT.

This clonotype was counted at least ten times. CDR3 nucleotides: TGTGCCAGCAGAACAGGAGTTTCACCCCTCCACTTT. Amino acids: CASRTGVSPLHF. The genes are TRBV25-1 and TRBJ1-6; TRBD1 might be the D (5 bases). CDR1 is MGHDK, CDR2 SYGVNS, per germline. This CDR3 region has 12 residues. The V end lost 6 bases, the J end lost 9 bases, and 9 bases lay between the germline ends.

This clonotype was detected many times. The CDR3 DNA is TGTGCCAGCAGCCAACTAGAGGGGGTCAATTCACCCCTCCACTTT. Protein product: CASSQLEGVNSPLHF. The chain is built from TRBV14 and TRBJ1-6; tentatively, D is TRBD1 (6 bases). Germline CDR1 reads SGHDN; CDR2 reads FVKESK. V was trimmed by 2 bases and J by 7 bases, leaving 12 bases between them. CDR3 length: 15 amino acids.

The J gene is TRBJ1-2, the V gene TRBV5-1; D possibly corresponds to TRBD1 (6 bases). Between the trimmed V and J ends, which lost 3 bases and 4 bases, there was a span of 10 bases. The CDR3 runs to 13 residues. The V gene's germline CDR1 is SGHRS and CDR2 YFSETQ. The CDR3 spells CASSSDSSYGYTF. In nucleotides, the CDR3 is TGCGCCAGCAGCTCGGACAGCTCCTATGGCTACACCTTC.

The DNA for the CDR3 is TGTGCCAGTAGTCGACAGGGAGGGACAAGCACAGATACGCAGTATTTT. Translated: CASSRQGGTSTDTQYF. The V and J genes are TRBV19 and TRBJ2-3, with D possibly called TRBD1 or TRBD2 (7 bases each). The CDR3 loop spans 16 amino acids. Trimming cost V 5 bases and J 0 bases, with 15 bases left between them. Germline loops: CDR1 LNHDA, CDR2 SQIVND (reference sequence). The full variable domain, its missing parts supplied by reference TRBV19 and TRBJ2-3, is DGGITQSPKYLFRKEGQNVTLSCEQNLNHDAMYWYRQDPGQGLRLIYYSQIVNDFQKGDIAEGYSVSREKKESFPLTVTSAQKNPTAFYLCASSRQGGTSTDTQYFGPGTRLTVL.

This clonotype came up many times. The chain carries TRBV4-2 and TRBJ2-5; D may be TRBD2 (6 bases). V lost 0 bases to trimming and J lost 5 bases, with 16 bases between them. The length of the CDR3 is 16 residues. Germline CDR1 is LGHNA and CDR2 is YNFKEQ. CDR3: CASSQEATRQWETQYF. In DNA, the CDR3 is TGTGCCAGCAGCCAAGAAGCGACTAGACAGTGGGAGACCCAGTACTTC.

This clonotype was recorded many times. The gene calls are TRBV4-2 and TRBJ2-5; 12 bases map to TRBD2. Trimming removed 4 bases from V and 2 bases from J; junction bases left unmatched: 2. The CDR3 contains 15 residues. CDR1 is LGHNA and CDR2 is YNFKEQ in the germline V gene. The CDR3 loop reads CASSPGTSGQETQYF. CDR3 sequence (DNA): TGTGCCAGCAGCCCTGGGACTAGCGGGCAAGAGACCCAGTACTTC.

This clonotype occurred a few times. V is TRBV27 and J is TRBJ1-1; D remains ambiguous. The CDR3 runs 14 residues. CDR1 is MNHEY, CDR2 SMNVEV, per germline (reference sequence). Trimming cost V 3 bases and J 7 bases, with 15 bases left between them. CDR3 sequence reads: CASSFSSVHNEAFF. The CDR3 nucleotides read TGTGCCAGCAGTTTCTCATCAGTGCATAATGAAGCTTTCTTT.

This clonotype was found many times. CDR3 residues: CASSLAEHNEQFF. For the CDR3, the DNA is TGTGCCAGCAGCTTAGCCGAGCACAATGAGCAGTTCTTC. The chain combines TRBV11-1 with TRBJ2-1; no firm D call. V was pared by 0 bases and J by 5 bases, with 5 bases between. This CDR3 contains 13 residues. CDR1 and CDR2 (germline): SGHAT, FQDESV (reference sequence).